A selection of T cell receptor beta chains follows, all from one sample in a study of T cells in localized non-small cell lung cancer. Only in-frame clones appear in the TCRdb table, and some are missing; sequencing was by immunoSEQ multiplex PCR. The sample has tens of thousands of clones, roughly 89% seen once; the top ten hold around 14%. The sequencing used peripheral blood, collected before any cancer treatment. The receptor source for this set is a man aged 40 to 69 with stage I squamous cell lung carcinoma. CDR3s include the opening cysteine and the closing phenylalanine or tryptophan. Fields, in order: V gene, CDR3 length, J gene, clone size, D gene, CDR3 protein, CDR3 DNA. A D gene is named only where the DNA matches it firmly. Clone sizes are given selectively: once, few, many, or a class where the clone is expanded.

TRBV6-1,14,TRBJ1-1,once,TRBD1,CASSGDRRNTEAFF,TGTGCCAGCAGTGGGGACAGAAGGAACACTGAAGCTTTCTTT
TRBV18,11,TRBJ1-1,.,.,CASSSGFIAFF,TGTGCCAGCTCTTCAGGGTTCATAGCTTTCTTT
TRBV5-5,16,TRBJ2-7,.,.,CASSLTPGQGSYEQYF,TGTGCCAGCAGCCTGACCCCCGGACAAGGCTCCTACGAGCAGTACTTC
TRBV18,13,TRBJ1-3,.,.,CANGQSSGNTIYF,TGTGCCAATGGACAGAGCTCTGGAAACACCATATATTTT
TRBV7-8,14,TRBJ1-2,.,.,CASSLGGSNYGYTF,TGTGCCAGCAGCTTAGGTGGCAGCAACTATGGCTACACCTTC
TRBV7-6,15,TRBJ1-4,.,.,CASSFWQERFEKLFF,TGTGCCAGCAGCTTCTGGCAGGAGCGATTTGAAAAACTGTTTTTT
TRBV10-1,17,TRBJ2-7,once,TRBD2,CARLDGGGGTPDYEQYF,TGCGCCAGATTGGATGGCGGGGGGGGAACCCCCGACTACGAGCAGTACTTC
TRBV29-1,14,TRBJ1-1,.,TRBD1,CSANQGGKNTEAFF,TGCAGCGCCAACCAGGGGGGGAAGAACACTGAAGCTTTCTTT
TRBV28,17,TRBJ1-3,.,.,CASRHPPTEFSGNTIYF,TGTGCCAGCAGACACCCACCAACAGAATTCTCTGGAAACACCATATATTTT
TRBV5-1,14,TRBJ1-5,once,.,CASSFGLENQPQHF,TGCGCCAGCAGCTTTGGACTGGAAAATCAGCCCCAGCATTTT
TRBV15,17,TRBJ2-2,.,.,CATSPRGKGAGTGELFF,TGTGCCACCAGCCCTCGGGGGAAGGGGGCGGGGACCGGGGAGCTGTTTTTT
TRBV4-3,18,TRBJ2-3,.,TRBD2,CASSQRYGGSLSTDTQYF,TGCGCCAGCAGCCAACGCTACGGCGGGAGCCTAAGCACAGATACGCAGTATTTT
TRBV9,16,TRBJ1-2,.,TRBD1,CASSVGSTQGDYGYTF,TGTGCCAGCAGCGTAGGGTCAACCCAGGGGGACTATGGCTACACCTTC
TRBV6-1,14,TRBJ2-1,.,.,CASSERVRGNEQFF,TGTGCCAGCAGTGAAAGAGTAAGGGGGAATGAGCAGTTCTTC
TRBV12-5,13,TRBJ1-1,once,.,CASGQDSYTEAFF,TGTGCTAGTGGTCAGGACAGTTACACTGAAGCTTTCTTT
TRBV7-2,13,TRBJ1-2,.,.,CASSLRDLRGYTF,TGTGCCAGCAGCCTCCGGGACTTGAGGGGCTACACCTTC
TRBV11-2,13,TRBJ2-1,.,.,CASSLDPNNEQFF,TGTGCCAGCAGCTTAGACCCGAACAATGAGCAGTTCTTC
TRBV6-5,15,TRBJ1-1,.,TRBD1,CASSYSNRGNTEAFF,TGTGCCAGCAGTTACTCGAACAGGGGGAACACTGAAGCTTTCTTT
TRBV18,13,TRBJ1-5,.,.,CASSSDVIQPQHF,TGTGCCAGCTCATCGGACGTGATTCAGCCCCAGCATTTT
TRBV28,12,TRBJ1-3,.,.,CATKDSRNTIYF,TGTGCCACCAAGGACAGTCGAAACACCATATATTTT
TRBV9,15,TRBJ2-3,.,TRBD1,CASSGGQGRTDTQYF,TGTGCCAGCAGCGGGGGACAGGGCCGCACAGATACGCAGTATTTT
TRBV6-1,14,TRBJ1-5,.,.,CATWPGLSNQPQHF,TGTGCCACATGGCCAGGACTTAGCAATCAGCCCCAGCATTTT
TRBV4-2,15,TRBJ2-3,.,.,CASSQDRRGRDTQYF,TGTGCCAGCAGCCAAGATAGGAGGGGGAGGGATACGCAGTATTTT
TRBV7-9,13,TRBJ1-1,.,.,CASSLPPNTEAFF,TGTGCCAGCAGCTTACCACCGAACACTGAAGCTTTCTTT
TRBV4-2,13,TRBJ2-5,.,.,CASSQDMGGARYF,TGTGCCAGCAGCCAAGATATGGGGGGGGCCCGATACTTC
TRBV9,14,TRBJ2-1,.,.,CASSQGGLYNEQFF,TGTGCCAGCAGCCAGGGAGGCCTCTACAATGAGCAGTTCTTC
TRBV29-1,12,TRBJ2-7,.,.,CSVELPSYEQYF,TGCAGCGTTGAATTACCCTCCTACGAGCAGTACTTC
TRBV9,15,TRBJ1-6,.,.,CASSVAGSAGSPLHF,TGTGCCAGCAGCGTAGCGGGGTCCGCCGGTTCACCCCTCCACTTT
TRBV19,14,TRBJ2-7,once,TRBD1,CASSMGQRLNEQYF,TGTGCCAGTAGTATGGGACAGAGGCTAAACGAGCAGTACTTC
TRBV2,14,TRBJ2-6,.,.,CASSEEAGANVLTF,TGTGCCAGCAGTGAAGAAGCTGGGGCCAACGTCCTGACTTTC
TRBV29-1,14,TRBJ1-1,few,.,CSVDRSGQNTEAFF,TGCAGCGTTGATAGGTCGGGACAGAACACTGAAGCTTTCTTT
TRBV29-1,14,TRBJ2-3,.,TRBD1,CSVPWGTAMNTQYF,TGCAGCGTCCCTTGGGGGACAGCCATGAATACGCAGTATTTT
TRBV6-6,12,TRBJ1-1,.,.,CASSLGQTEAFF,TGTGCCAGCAGTCTAGGACAGACTGAAGCTTTCTTT
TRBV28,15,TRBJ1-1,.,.,CASSLSPRGGTEAFF,TGTGCCAGCAGTTTATCCCCCCGGGGAGGCACTGAAGCTTTCTTT
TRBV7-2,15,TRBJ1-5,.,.,CASSPDVAGNQPQHF,TGTGCCAGCAGCCCGGATGTGGCGGGCAATCAGCCCCAGCATTTT
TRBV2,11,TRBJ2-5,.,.,CASSENETQYF,TGTGCCAGCAGTGAAAATGAGACCCAGTACTTC
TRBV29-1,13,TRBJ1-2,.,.,CSVESSWSGGYTF,TGCAGCGTTGAATCATCGTGGAGCGGTGGCTACACCTTC
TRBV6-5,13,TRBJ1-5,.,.,CASRLGGNQPQHF,TGTGCCAGCAGGCTTGGGGGGAATCAGCCCCAGCATTTT